This T cell receptor (beta chain) is drawn from a study of STAT5B mutations in CD4+ large granular lymphocyte leukemia. A remark on this clone: The antigen remains unidentified.

TCRdb's copy holds only in-frame clones and misses some; the assay was immunoSEQ multiplex PCR. The sample includes under 40,000 clones, approximately 73% of them seen just once. CDR1 and CDR2 from the germline V gene are SGHTA and FQGNSA. With 1 base removed from V and 5 bases from J, the gap between germline ends came to 6 bases. The CDR3 consists of 12 residues. General study findings and limits: Top patient clones used TRBV06 genes more often: 8/27 versus 2/35 in controls. About 24% of private leukemic clonotypes occurred rarely in other patients' non-leukemic repertoires.

Material for sequencing was CD4+ T cells from blood buffy coats. The chain combines TRBV7-2 with TRBJ2-7; D uncertain. This receptor was obtained from a human donor in good health. CDR3 in DNA: TGTGCCAGCAGCTTAGATAGTGACGAGCAGTACTTC. It codes for CASSLDSDEQYF.